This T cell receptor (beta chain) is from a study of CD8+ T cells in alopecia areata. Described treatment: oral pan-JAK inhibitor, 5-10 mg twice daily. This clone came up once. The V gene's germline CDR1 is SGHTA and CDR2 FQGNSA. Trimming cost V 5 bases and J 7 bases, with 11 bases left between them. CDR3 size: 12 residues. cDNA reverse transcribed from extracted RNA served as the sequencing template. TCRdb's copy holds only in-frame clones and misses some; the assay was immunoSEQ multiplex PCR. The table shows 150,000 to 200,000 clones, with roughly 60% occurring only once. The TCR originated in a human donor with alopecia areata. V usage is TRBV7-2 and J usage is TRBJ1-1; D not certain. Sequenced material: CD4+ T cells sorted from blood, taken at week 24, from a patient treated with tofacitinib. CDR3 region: CASSPDVGEAFF. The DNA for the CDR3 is TGTGCCAGCAGCCCGGACGTAGGTGAAGCTTTCTTT. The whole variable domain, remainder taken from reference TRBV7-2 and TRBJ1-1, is GAGVSQSPSNKVTEKGKDVELRCDPISGHTALYWYRQSLGQGLEFLIYFQGNSAPDKSGLPSDRFSAERTGGSVSTLTIQRTQQEDSAVYLCASSPDVGEAFFGQGTRLTVV.